The source of this TCR beta chain is a study of OX40 agonist ivuxolimab in advanced cancers. Study-level information: Ivuxolimab was administered intravenously to patients at 0.01 to 10 mg/kg every 2 weeks.

The assay was immunoSEQ multiplex PCR, and TCRdb's table has in-frame clones only and misses some. The sample yields about 45,000 clones, roughly 88% seen once. The CDR3 runs to 19 residues. From germline, CDR1 is SGHAT and CDR2 FQNNGV. V lost 5 bases and J lost 2; bases outside the gene matches: 18. The chain is built from TRBV11-2 and TRBJ2-3; 8 bases are shared with TRBD2. This clonotype was sampled from an adult with an advanced solid tumor such as melanoma, head and neck, liver or kidney cancer. Material: CD4+ or CD8+ T cells sorted from blood, obtained in a trial of the OX40 agonist ivuxolimab. The CDR3 loop is CASSPTTRGLAHVTDTQYF. The CDR3 region has the DNA TGTGCCAGCAGCCCGACCACCCGAGGACTAGCACATGTCACAGATACGCAGTATTTT.